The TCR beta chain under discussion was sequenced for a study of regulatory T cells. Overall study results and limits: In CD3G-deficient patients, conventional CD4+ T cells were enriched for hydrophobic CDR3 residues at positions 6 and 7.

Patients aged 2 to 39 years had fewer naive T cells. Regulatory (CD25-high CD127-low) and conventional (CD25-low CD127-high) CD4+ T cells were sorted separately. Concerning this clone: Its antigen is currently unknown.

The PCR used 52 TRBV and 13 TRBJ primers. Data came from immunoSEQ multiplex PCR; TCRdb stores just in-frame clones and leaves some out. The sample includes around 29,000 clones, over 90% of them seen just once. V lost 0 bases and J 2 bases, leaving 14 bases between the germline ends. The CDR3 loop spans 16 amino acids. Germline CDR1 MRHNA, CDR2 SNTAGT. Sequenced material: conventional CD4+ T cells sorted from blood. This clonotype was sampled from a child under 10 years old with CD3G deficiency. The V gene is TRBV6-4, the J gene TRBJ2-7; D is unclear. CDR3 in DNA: TGTGCCAGCAGTGACTCCGAGTATGCGGTGGCCTACGAGCAGTACTTC. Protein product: CASSDSEYAVAYEQYF.